Listed below are T cell receptor beta chains from one sample, sequenced in a study of shared clonotypes between healthy human individuals. Here immunoSEQ multiplex PCR was the method, and the copy in TCRdb shows in-frame clones only, minus some. The data hold 2 million or so clones, with 85% to 95% observed a single time. Sequenced: naive CD4+ T cells sorted from blood. The source is a man aged 18-30 years in good health. Each CDR3 is given with its conserved first and last residue. A D gene is named only where the DNA matches it firmly. Part of the rows lack a size; the others show once, few, many or a class for expanded clones.

clone_size j_call d_call v_call cdr3_nt cdr3_aa
once TRBJ2-7 TRBD1 TRBV6-5 TGTGCCAGCAAGGGGGCATACCTCTCCTACGAGCAGTACTTC CASKGAYLSYEQYF
. TRBJ2-7 . TRBV7-7 TGTGCTAGCAGCTTACCATTTTTCTCCTACGAGCAGTACTTC CASSLPFFSYEQYF
. TRBJ2-7 TRBD1 TRBV5-6 TGTGCCAGCAGCCCCTTGGACAGGGACCCCTACGAGCAGTACTTC CASSPLDRDPYEQYF
. TRBJ1-2 . TRBV6-5 TGTGCCAGCAGTTCACACAGCTATGGCTACACCTTC CASSSHSYGYTF
. TRBJ1-2 TRBD1 TRBV18 TGTGCCAGCTCCCAGGGGGACAGAAATGGCTACACCTTC CASSQGDRNGYTF
. TRBJ2-7 TRBD1 TRBV7-2 TGTGCCAGCAGCCCGGGACAGGGTCCCTACGAGCAGTACTTC CASSPGQGPYEQYF
. TRBJ1-6 . TRBV6-5 TGTGCCAGCAGTTATAAGACAGGCTATAATTCACCCCTCCACTTT CASSYKTGYNSPLHF
. TRBJ1-5 TRBD1 TRBV28 TGTGCCAGCAGTCACGGGACAGGGAGCAATCAGCCCCAGCATTTT CASSHGTGSNQPQHF
. TRBJ2-5 TRBD2 TRBV10-3 TGTGCCACCGATCCGGGACTAGCGGGGGGAGAAGAGACCCAGTACTTC CATDPGLAGGEETQYF
. TRBJ2-7 . TRBV4-1 TGCGCCAGCAGCCAATCCGGGACGGCTATTAGCGAGCAGTACTTC CASSQSGTAISEQYF
. TRBJ2-7 TRBD1 TRBV7-9 TGTGCCAGCAGCGCCGGGACAGGGGGCGAGCGGCGGAGCTCCTACGAGCAGTACTTC CASSAGTGGERRSSYEQYF
once TRBJ2-3 . TRBV10-3 TGTGCCATCAGTTCATTGGGGGGGCCCACAGATACGCAGTATTTT CAISSLGGPTDTQYF
. TRBJ2-2 TRBD1 TRBV30 TGTGCCTGGAGCCAGGGGGCTACCTTTAGGGCCGGGGAGCTGTTTTTT CAWSQGATFRAGELFF
. TRBJ2-2 . TRBV6-1 TGTGCCAGCAGTGGGGGGCGTACCGGGGAGCTGTTTTTT CASSGGRTGELFF
. TRBJ2-5 . TRBV7-6 TGTGCCAGCAGCCAATTGGGGGTTGTTGGTGAGACCCAGTACTTC CASSQLGVVGETQYF
. TRBJ1-5 . TRBV7-8 TGTGCCAGCAGCTTAGGGTTAACGGCCCGACAGCCCCAGCATTTT CASSLGLTARQPQHF
. TRBJ2-5 . TRBV9 TGTGCCAGCAGCGTAGGCGCGGTTCAAGAGACCCAGTACTTC CASSVGAVQETQYF
. TRBJ2-3 TRBD2 TRBV28 TGTGCCAGCAGTCCTCCTAGCGGGGGCACAGATACGCAGTATTTT CASSPPSGGTDTQYF
. TRBJ2-7 TRBD1 TRBV27 TGTGCCAGCAGTTCCCCGGGACAGGGTGTTTACGAGCAGTACTTC CASSSPGQGVYEQYF
. TRBJ2-7 TRBD1 TRBV18 TGTGCCAGCTCCCCCGGGACAGTTCTCCATGAGCAGTACTTC CASSPGTVLHEQYF
. TRBJ1-2 . TRBV2 TGTGCCAGCAGGGGGGCACAAAACTATGGCTACACCTTC CASRGAQNYGYTF
once TRBJ2-3 TRBD1 TRBV5-4 TGTGCCAGCAGCTTAAGCCCCTCAGGGACAGGGGCAGATACGCAGTATTTT CASSLSPSGTGADTQYF
. TRBJ2-3 TRBD2 TRBV5-1 TGCGCCAGCAGCCCGGGACTAGCGGGAGGGATGAGCACAGATACGCAGTATTTT CASSPGLAGGMSTDTQYF
. TRBJ2-1 . TRBV5-3 TGTGCCAGAAGCTTGGCTCAACTAGAAGGGACTTACAATGAGCAGTTCTTC CARSLAQLEGTYNEQFF
. TRBJ1-5 . TRBV5-6 TGTGCCAGCAGCTCAAGGCAGTCGGTGAGAAGCAATCAGCCCCAGCATTTT CASSSRQSVRSNQPQHF
. TRBJ2-2 . TRBV7-2 TGTGCCAGCAGCTTAATGGCAGGGAACACCGGGGAGCTGTTTTTT CASSLMAGNTGELFF
once TRBJ1-1 . TRBV7-3 TGTGCCAGCAGCTTCTCCAGGGCCCAGAACACTGAAGCTTTCTTT CASSFSRAQNTEAFF
few TRBJ2-5 TRBD2 TRBV9 TGTGCCAGCAGCGCCCCCGGACTAGCGGGAGTGGAGACCCAGTACTTC CASSAPGLAGVETQYF
. TRBJ1-4 . TRBV30 TGTGCCTGGAGTTCAGGGGCGGGTGAAAAACTGTTTTTT CAWSSGAGEKLFF
. TRBJ2-3 . TRBV28 TGTGCCAGCAGCCGGGGATTGTCGGGAGATACGCAGTATTTT CASSRGLSGDTQYF
. TRBJ2-1 . TRBV9 TGTGCCAGCAGCGTAGGTGTGGGAAGTGAGCAGTTCTTC CASSVGVGSEQFF
. TRBJ1-5 . TRBV19 TGTGCCAGTAGGGCAGGATCCACCCCGCAGCCCCAGCATTTT CASRAGSTPQPQHF
. TRBJ2-2 TRBD2 TRBV10-3 TGTGCCACCCACCCCGGGACTACCGACACCGGGGAGCTGTTTTTT CATHPGTTDTGELFF
. TRBJ2-7 . TRBV27 TGTGCCACCAAACGGCAGGGACCATACGAGCAGTACTTC CATKRQGPYEQYF
. TRBJ1-1 . TRBV6-1 TGTGCCAGCAGTGAAGTCTACACTGAAGCTTTCTTT CASSEVYTEAFF
. TRBJ2-1 TRBD2 TRBV27 TGTGCCAGCAGTCCCCCCCCAGCGGGACTAGGTAGAAATGAGCAGTTCTTC CASSPPPAGLGRNEQFF
once TRBJ2-7 TRBD1 TRBV23-1 TGCGCCAGCAGTCGCCGACAGGGGGCGCGAAACGAGCAGTACTTC CASSRRQGARNEQYF
. TRBJ2-7 . TRBV30 TGTGCCTGGAGTGTACTCCTCGAGCAGTACTTC CAWSVLLEQYF
. TRBJ2-7 . TRBV29-1 TGCAGCGTTGTATGGCAGGGGAAGATCAACGAGCAGTACTTC CSVVWQGKINEQYF
. TRBJ1-2 TRBD1 TRBV2 TGTGCCAGCACTGGGACAGTCGGCTACACCTTC CASTGTVGYTF
. TRBJ2-5 . TRBV30 TGTGCCTGGAGTGGAAACAGCCAAGAGACCCAGTACTTC CAWSGNSQETQYF
once TRBJ2-2 . TRBV2 TGTGCCAGCAGATCGGACACGGCGGGCACCGGGGAGCTGTTTTTT CASRSDTAGTGELFF
. TRBJ1-5 . TRBV6-1 TGTGCCAGCAGCCGAGAAAGGACAGACAATCAGCCCCAGCATTTT CASSRERTDNQPQHF
. TRBJ2-5 TRBD2 TRBV20-1 TGCAGTCCGGGACTACCCGATTCCCAGTACTTC CSPGLPDSQYF
. TRBJ2-3 TRBD1 TRBV5-6 TGTGCCAGCAGCTCCCCGACAATTGGTTGGGACAGCCACACAGATACGCAGTATTTT CASSSPTIGWDSHTDTQYF
. TRBJ2-1 TRBD2 TRBV4-1 TGCGCCAGCAGCCAGGGCCTCGGGACTAGCGGGAGGCCCGGAAAGGATGAGCAGTTCTTC CASSQGLGTSGRPGKDEQFF
. TRBJ2-5 . TRBV6-5 TGTGCCAGCAGTCGCCCCCCTGAGGCCCAGTACTTC CASSRPPEAQYF
. TRBJ2-7 TRBD1 TRBV28 TGTGCCAGCAGTCCAGGACAGGTACGGTACGAGCAGTACTTC CASSPGQVRYEQYF
. TRBJ2-2 TRBD1 TRBV7-3 TGTGCCAGCGCCTCCGGGACAGGGACCGGGGAGCTGTTTTTT CASASGTGTGELFF
. TRBJ1-2 TRBD1 TRBV6-5 TGTGCCAGCAGACAGGGGGCTAATGGCTACACCTTC CASRQGANGYTF